This T cell receptor (beta chain) appears in the sequencing data of a study of technical replicates of blood from a handful of donors. The CDR3 totals 15 residues. Germline values: CDR1 SGHNT, CDR2 YENEEA. V lost 5 bases, J lost 0 bases, and 11 bases lay in between. The assay was immunoSEQ multiplex PCR, and TCRdb's table has in-frame clones only and misses some. The sample has 70,000 to 90,000 clones, roughly 94% seen once. V is TRBV11-3 and J is TRBJ2-1; D not resolved. The specimen was T cells isolated from PBMCs. This clonotype was sampled from a human donor in good health. The CDR3 spells CASSPKERSYNEQFF. The CDR3 bases are TGTGCCAGCAGCCCTAAGGAGCGCTCCTACAATGAGCAGTTCTTC.